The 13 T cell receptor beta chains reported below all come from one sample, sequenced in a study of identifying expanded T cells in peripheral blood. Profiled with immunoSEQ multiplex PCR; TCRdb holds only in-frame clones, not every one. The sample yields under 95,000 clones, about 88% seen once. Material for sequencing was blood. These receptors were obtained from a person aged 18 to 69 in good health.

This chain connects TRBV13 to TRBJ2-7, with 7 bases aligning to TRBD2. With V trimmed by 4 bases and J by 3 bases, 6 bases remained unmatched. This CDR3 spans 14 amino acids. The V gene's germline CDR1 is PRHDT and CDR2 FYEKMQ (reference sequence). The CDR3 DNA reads TGTGCCAGCAGCTCCGCGGGAGCAAACTACGAGCAGTACTTC. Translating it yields CASSSAGANYEQYF.

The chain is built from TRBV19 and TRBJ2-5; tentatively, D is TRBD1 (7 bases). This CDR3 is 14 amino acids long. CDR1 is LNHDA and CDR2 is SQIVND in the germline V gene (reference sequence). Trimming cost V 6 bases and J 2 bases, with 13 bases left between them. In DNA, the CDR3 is TGTGCCAGTAGGCTCAGGGGGGCACAAGAGACCCAGTACTTC. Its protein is CASRLRGAQETQYF.

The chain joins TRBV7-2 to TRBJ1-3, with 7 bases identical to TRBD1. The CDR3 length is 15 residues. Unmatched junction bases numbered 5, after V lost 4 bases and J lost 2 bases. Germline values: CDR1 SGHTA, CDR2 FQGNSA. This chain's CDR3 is CASSSQGTAGNTIYF. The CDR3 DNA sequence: TGTGCCAGCAGCTCGCAAGGGACAGCTGGAAACACCATATATTTT.

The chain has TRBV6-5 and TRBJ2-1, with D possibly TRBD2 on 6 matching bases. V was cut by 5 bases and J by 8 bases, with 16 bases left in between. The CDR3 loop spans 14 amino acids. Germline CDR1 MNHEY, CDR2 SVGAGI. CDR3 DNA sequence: TGTGCCAGCAGTCGGGGGAGTTACGTCGATGAGCAGTTCTTC. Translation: CASSRGSYVDEQFF.

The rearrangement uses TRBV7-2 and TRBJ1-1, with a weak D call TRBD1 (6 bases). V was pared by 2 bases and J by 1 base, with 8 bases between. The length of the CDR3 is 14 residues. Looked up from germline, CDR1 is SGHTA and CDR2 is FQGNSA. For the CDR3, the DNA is TGTGCCAGCAGCTTATCAGGGGCGAACACTGAAGCTTTCTTT. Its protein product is CASSLSGANTEAFF. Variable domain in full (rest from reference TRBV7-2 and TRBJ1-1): GAGVSQSPSNKVTEKGKDVELRCDPISGHTALYWYRQSLGQGLEFLIYFQGNSAPDKSGLPSDRFSAERTGGSVSTLTIQRTQQEDSAVYLCASSLSGANTEAFFGQGTRLTVV.

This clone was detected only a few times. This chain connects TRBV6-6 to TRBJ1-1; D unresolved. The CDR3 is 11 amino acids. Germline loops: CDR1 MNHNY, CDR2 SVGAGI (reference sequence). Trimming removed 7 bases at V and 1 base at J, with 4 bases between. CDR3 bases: TGTGCCAGCATCTCGAACACTGAAGCTTTCTTT. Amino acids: CASISNTEAFF.

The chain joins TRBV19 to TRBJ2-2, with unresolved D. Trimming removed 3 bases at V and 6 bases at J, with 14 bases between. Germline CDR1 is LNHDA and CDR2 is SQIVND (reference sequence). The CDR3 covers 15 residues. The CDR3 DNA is TGTGCCAGTAGTATGTCGACGGTCCCCCCCGGGGAGCTGTTTTTT. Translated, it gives CASSMSTVPPGELFF. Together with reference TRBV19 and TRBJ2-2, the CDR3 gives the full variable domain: DGGITQSPKYLFRKEGQNVTLSCEQNLNHDAMYWYRQDPGQGLRLIYYSQIVNDFQKGDIAEGYSVSREKKESFPLTVTSAQKNPTAFYLCASSMSTVPPGELFFGEGSRLTVL.

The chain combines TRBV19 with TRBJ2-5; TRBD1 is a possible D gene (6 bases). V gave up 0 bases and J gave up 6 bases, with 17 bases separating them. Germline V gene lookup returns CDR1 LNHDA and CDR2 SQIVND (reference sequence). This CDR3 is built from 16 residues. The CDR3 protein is CASSIDYAGGLQTQYF. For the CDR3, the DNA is TGTGCCAGTAGTATAGATTATGCTGGGGGCCTTCAGACCCAGTACTTC.

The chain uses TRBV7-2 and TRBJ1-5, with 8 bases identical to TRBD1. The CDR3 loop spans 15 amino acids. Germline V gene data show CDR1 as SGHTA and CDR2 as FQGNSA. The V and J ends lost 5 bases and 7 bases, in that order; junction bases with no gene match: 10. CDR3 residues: CASSPKTGDRQPQHF. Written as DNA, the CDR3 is TGTGCCAGCAGCCCAAAGACAGGGGACAGGCAGCCCCAGCATTTT.

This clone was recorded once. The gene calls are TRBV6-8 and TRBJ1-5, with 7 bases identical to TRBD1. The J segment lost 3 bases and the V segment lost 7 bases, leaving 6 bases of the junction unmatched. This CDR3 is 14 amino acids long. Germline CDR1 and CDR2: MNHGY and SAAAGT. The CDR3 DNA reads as TGTGCCAGCAATCACGACAGGGCCAATCAGCCCCAGCATTTT. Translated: CASNHDRANQPQHF.

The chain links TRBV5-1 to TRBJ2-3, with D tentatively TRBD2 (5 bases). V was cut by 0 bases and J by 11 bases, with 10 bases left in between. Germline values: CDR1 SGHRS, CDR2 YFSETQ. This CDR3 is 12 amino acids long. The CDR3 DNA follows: TGCGCCAGCAGCTTGGATCAGCGGCGGCAGTATTTT. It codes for CASSLDQRRQYF. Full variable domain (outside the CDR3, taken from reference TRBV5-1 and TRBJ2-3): KAGVTQTPRYLIKTRGQQVTLSCSPISGHRSVSWYQQTPGQGLQFLFEYFSETQRNKGNFPGRFSGRQFSNSRSEMNVSTLELGDSALYLCASSLDQRRQYFGPGTRLTVL.

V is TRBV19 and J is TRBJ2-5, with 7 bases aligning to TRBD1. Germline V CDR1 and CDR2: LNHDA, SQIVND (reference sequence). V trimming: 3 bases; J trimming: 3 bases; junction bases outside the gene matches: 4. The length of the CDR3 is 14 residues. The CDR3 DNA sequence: TGTGCCAGTAGTATGACAGGGACCGAAGAGACCCAGTACTTC. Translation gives CASSMTGTEETQYF.

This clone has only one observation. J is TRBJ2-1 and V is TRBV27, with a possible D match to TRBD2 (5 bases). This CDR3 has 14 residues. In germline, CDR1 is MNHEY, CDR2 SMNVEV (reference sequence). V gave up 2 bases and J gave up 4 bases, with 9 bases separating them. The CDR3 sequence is CASSLRREYNEQFF. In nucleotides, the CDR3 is TGTGCCAGCAGTTTACGCCGGGAATACAATGAGCAGTTCTTC.